This T cell receptor (beta chain) originates from a study of CD8+ T cells in alopecia areata listed by TCRdb under 2018. For context, the study as a whole: The treated patients, all with moderate-to-severe alopecia areata, were enrolled in an open-label pilot trial of oral tofacitinib given at 5 to 10 mg twice daily. Patients received tofacitinib for 6 to 18 months and were then followed off drug for 6 months to check for delayed response and recurrence. In treated patients, disease severity was measured using the SALT score, which gives the percentage of scalp surface area affected. To study T cell clonal expansion in alopecia areata, the researchers applied high-throughput TCRbeta sequencing to both the C3H/HeJ mouse model and human patients. On the human side, TCRbeta sequencing was run on scalp tissue and on sorted CD4+ and CD8+ peripheral blood T cells from healthy controls and from alopecia areata patients with either patchy or totalis/universalis disease. Biopsies were taken from tofacitinib-treated patients at baseline and at 4 and 24 weeks of treatment, and a later scalp biopsy was taken in several of the tofacitinib-treated patients. Scalp clonality was compared across normal scalp (n=4), patchy alopecia areata scalp (n=8), and alopecia totalis/universalis scalp (n=8). RNA was extracted with the PAXgene miRNA kit for fixed scalp, the miRNeasy kit for PBMCs, and the RNeasy kit for mouse skin. TCRbeta CDR3 regions were amplified by immunoSEQ multiplex PCR using 35 Vbeta forward and 13 Jbeta reverse primers.

Reading the label with the study, this specimen's treatment or condition is: oral pan-JAK inhibitor, 5-10 mg twice daily. From alopecia areata patients, peripheral blood was collected along with lesional scalp punch biopsies. PBMCs were isolated by density centrifugation and stained for CD3, CD4 and CD8, after which CD4+ and CD8+ T cells were sorted on a FACSAria. General findings and caveats noted by the study authors: Because the treated cohort was small and included a single nonresponder, larger studies are needed to assess links between baseline CD8+ expansion and response. Many expanded lesional clones were found to persist in scalp and blood during tofacitinib treatment, and relapse after treatment cessation may be partly explained by this persistence. TCR sequences shared between patients were less clear than in mice, possibly partly because of HLA diversity in the patient population. Compared with normal scalp, lesional scalp, particularly in alopecia totalis/universalis, had higher clonality and more expanded CD8+ clones, which suggests antigenic drive. Unlike mouse skin, which is dominated by gammadelta T cells, normal human skin has resident alphabeta T cells that are also sequenced, and this complicates analysis of the scalp TCR repertoire. Scalp clonality and the number of expanded CD8+ clones among the top 100 scalp clones were significantly decreased by tofacitinib.

From a lookup of the germline V gene, CDR1 and CDR2 are MGHRA and YSYEKL. The CDR3, cysteine through phenylalanine, is 14 amino acids long. The DNA shown is the 42-base CDR3, in frame from base 1. V is shortened by 3 bases, J by 2 bases, and the region joining them spans 11 bases. On this clone itself: Its antigen is unknown. One base away there is no much larger clone; base qualities are not given.

Libraries were constructed by the immunoSEQ multiplex PCR assay. RNA was extracted from all samples and reverse transcribed into cDNA, which served as template for TCR sequencing. First-strand cDNA was synthesized with SuperScript III using a 2:1 mix of oligo-dT and random hexamers. A synthetic immune receptor repertoire was used to assess amplification bias, and residual bias was removed computationally. On the study's bioinformatics: After raw reads were preprocessed to remove errors, the CDR3 was defined following IMGT conventions as running from the conserved cysteine to phenylalanine. Clonality was computed as 1 minus the Shannon entropy, with the entropy normalized by log2 of the number of productive unique TCRs. Whether each scalp clone was CD4 or CD8 was inferred by checking scalp TCRbeta sequences against the CD4 and CD8 repertoires from sorted blood. TCRdb limited this immuneACCESS table to in-frame rearrangements with V and J called. A share of clones is missing; checked studies link under half to unresolved V genes, and the rest is unexplained. That table gives V, J and clone size, and the DNA gave D and trimming. The sample table holds 180,000 or so clones, of which 51% were seen once. Together, the top ten hold over 9.5% of the sample.

The receptor was isolated from a human donor with alopecia areata. The specimen comprised CD8+ T cells sorted from blood, sampled at roughly week 53, from a patient treated with tofacitinib. In this chain, TRBV4-1 is recombined with TRBJ2-7, with the D gene not clear enough to name. DNA sequence: TGCGCCAGCAGCCAGTACGCTAGGGCCTACGAGCAGTACTTC. This encodes CASSQYARAYEQYF.